This TCR beta chain is from a study of Graves' ophthalmopathy and Graves' hyperthyroidism. Overall study: Sampling took place at initial diagnosis, with peripheral blood obtained before any treatment.

RNA transcripts were the template, and TCR beta CDR3 regions were amplified from them. The authors performed first-round RT-PCR with HTBI primers and then a second-round multiplex PCR. TCRdb independently ran MiXCR on the multiplex PCR reads; one entry per CDR3 protein. The sample records about 740,000 distinct CDR3 sequences, 40% being singletons. This clonotype was seen a handful of times. The CDR3 length is 15 residues. The V and J ends lost 1 base and 1 base respectively, with 8 bases between them. Patients were diagnosed from clinical symptoms, serum thyroxine, TRAb, thyroid ultrasound and orbital computed tomography.

What was sequenced was peripheral blood. The V and J genes are TRBV12-3 or TRBV12-4 and TRBJ1-5; unclear D gene. The sequence was collected from an adult man with Graves' ophthalmopathy. The CDR3 here is CASSLGEVSNQPQHF. The CDR3 DNA follows: TGTGCCAGCAGTTTAGGCGAAGTCAGCAATCAGCCCCAGCATTTT.